This record looks at one T cell receptor beta chain sequence and its context. Germline CDR1 is LNHDA and CDR2 is SQIVND (reference sequence). V was trimmed by 1 base and J by 8 bases, leaving 8 bases between them. The CDR3 consists of 13 residues. Here immunoSEQ multiplex PCR was the method, and the copy in TCRdb shows in-frame clones only, minus some. The sample lists 220,000 or so clones, 90% to 95% occurring once. The data originate from a study of blood T cell repertoires in COVID-19. Specimen: peripheral blood. The chain links TRBV19 to TRBJ1-4; D unresolved. This clonotype was obtained from a man in his 60s with COVID-19, enrolled during active disease. CDR3 region: CASSIGQKEKLFF. The CDR3 DNA sequence: TGTGCCAGTAGTATAGGGCAGAAGGAAAAACTGTTTTTT.